The clone carrying this TCR beta chain was observed once. TCR beta CDR3 regions were amplified from RNA. TCR CDR3 underwent first-round RT-PCR with the HTBI primer set. MiXCR, applied by TCRdb to the multiplex PCR reads, yields one record per CDR3 protein. In the table there are 450,000 to 600,000 distinct CDR3 sequences, approximately 15% of which are singletons. The data were taken from a study of T cells in Graves' hyperthyroidism and ophthalmopathy. This CDR3 is 17 amino acids long. CDR1 is DFQATT, CDR2 SNEGSKA, per germline (reference sequence). Trimming removed 3 bases from V and 6 bases from J; junction bases left unmatched: 15. Participants, patients aged 18 to 65, had newly diagnosed hyperthyroidism with a duration under 2 months.

V usage is TRBV20-1 and J usage is TRBJ2-3, with TRBD2 identical over 10 bases. This clonotype originated in a woman in her 40s with Graves' hyperthyroidism. Material for sequencing was blood. CDR3 in amino acids: CSASVVLAGGGIDTQYF. The CDR3 coding sequence is TGCAGTGCTAGTGTAGTGTTAGCGGGAGGAGGAATTGATACGCAGTATTTT.